This entry is about one T cell receptor beta chain. It has no known antigen specificity. The sample holds no much larger clone one base away, and base qualities are not on file. Donors were healthy HIV-negative adults with no recently reported acute infections or vaccinations. All donors were Caucasian adults living in Nashville, Tennessee, USA. CD4+ T cells were enriched through magnetic negative selection, after which naive cells were positively selected on CD45RA and the remaining negative fraction served as the memory subset. Blood was collected by leukapheresis, and PBMCs were isolated by Ficoll-Histopaque density gradient centrifugation and then cryopreserved in liquid nitrogen vapor phase. Analytical flow cytometry was used to check the purity and quantity of each magnetically sorted T cell population. From each sorted fraction, genomic DNA was isolated and quantified by UV absorbance on a Nanodrop 2000c.

This specimen belongs to a study of shared clonotypes between healthy human individuals (dated by TCRdb to the early 2020s). Notes on the research overall: Two women and a few men aged 18 to 49 years were included in the cohort. For each donor, CD4 naive and CD4 memory were each given three plates, CD8 naive was given two plates, and CD8 memory was given one plate. To estimate repertoire size and how much clonotypes are shared between individuals, the study performed deep sequencing of blood TCR repertoires from roughly five healthy adults. To increase sequencing depth and limit assay-specific biases, TCR repertoire library preparation and sequencing were carried out by different laboratories using diverse techniques. Between about 0.85 and 8.9 billion PBMCs per donor were obtained by leukapheresis. Summary of the overall study and its limitations: Pairwise subsampling indicated that sequencing depth was expected to affect the degree of clonotype sharing among donors. Larger estimated clonotype richness was generally found for naive subsets than for memory subsets. Sampling was limited to blood, and TCR repertoires in tissue likely differ from TCR repertoires in blood. Rarefaction of sorted-subset datasets indicated incomplete sequencing despite the large sequencing depth. The small number of donors limited the genetic and exposure-history diversity represented. Higher generation probabilities were observed for clonotypes shared by all four sorted-subset donors than for non-shared clonotypes. When a few donors were compared, the shared fraction of clonotypes was roughly 5% for naive CD4, about 4% for naive CD8, more than 2% for memory CD4, and about 0.36% for memory CD8.

CDR1 and CDR2 (SGHNT, YENEEA) derive from the germline V gene. V loses 2 bases, J loses 6 bases, and the germline ends lie 5 bases apart. CDR3 length: 12 amino acids, cysteine to phenylalanine. The sequence is cut down to CDR3 DNA, 36 bases in frame from base 1. TCR CDR3 regions were amplified from genomic DNA by multiplex PCR using the deep immunoSEQ assay. Genomic DNA extracted from each cell subset was distributed evenly over all wells of several immunoSEQ 96-well plates, and each plate served as one replicate. For sorted subsets, each replicate PCR was loaded with roughly 190 ng genomic DNA, equivalent to 25,000 to 35,000 T cell genomes. The purified libraries were quantified using a Qubit 3.0 fluorometer, sized with a Bioanalyzer 2100, and then quantified again using the KAPA Library Quantification kit. Every immunoSEQ 96-well plate was sequenced on a dedicated single-read 150-cycle Illumina NextSeq 550 flow cell. In the original analysis: The immunoSEQ output contained only junctional sequences without quality scores, so filtering could not match that applied to full-length reads. Sequences were annotated with PyIR, a Python wrapper for IgBLAST v1.9, and V/J genes and CDR3 were assigned using IMGT germline references. Reads were filtered out if the reads had weak V/J assignments (E-value above 1e-6), no CDR3, stop codons, out-of-frame junctions, or ambiguous translated residues. V3J clonotypes were defined as sequences sharing the same inferred V gene, J gene, and CDR3 amino acid sequence. To compute the percentage overlap between repertoires, the number of shared unique clonotypes was divided by the size of the smaller repertoire. Repertoire richness was assessed with RTK rarefaction, the Chao1 estimator, and Recon v2.1 estimates of unobserved clonotypes. OLGA was used to compute generation probabilities for all TCRbeta clonotypes that the gDNA method yielded from a handful of donors. The table comes from immuneACCESS by way of TCRdb, which keeps in-frame sequences with V and J called. Part of the clones is missing from these tables; in studies checked, under half for an unresolved V gene and the rest for unknown reasons. Clonal size and the V and J genes are those of that table, whereas D and trimming came from the DNA. The sample has some 2.3 million clones on record, more than 85% of them singletons. The top ten clones comprise around 0.4% of the sample.

The receptor was isolated from a man between 18 and 35 years old in good health. Some clones in this sample may be carry-over from other donors' samples. Recombination connected TRBV11-3 to TRBJ2-1, with the identity of the D gene unclear. The sample was naive CD4+ T cells from PBMCs. Explained via the paper, the cell subset or site label denotes: CD45RA+ positively selected. The DNA sequence is TGTGCCAGCAGCTTATTTTCCAATGAGCAGTTCTTC. Its coded protein is CASSLFSNEQFF.